The clone carrying this TCR beta chain has a count of ten or more. Other nucleotide sequences from this sample produce the same CDR3. V was pared by 0 bases and J by 9 bases, with 7 bases of the junction left unmatched. The CDR3 has 15 residues. Germline values: CDR1 SGHRS, CDR2 YFSETQ. The sample originates from a study of shared clonotypes between healthy human individuals. Assay runs were performed at deep level. TCRdb's copy holds only in-frame clones and misses some; the assay was immunoSEQ multiplex PCR. This table has 730,000 or so clones, approximately 75% appearing once. The sequencing sample was made of memory CD4+ T cells sorted from blood. Sample subset: CD45RA-negative fraction. This chain uses TRBV5-1 with TRBJ2-1, with TRBD1 matching over 9 bases. This clonotype was sampled from a woman aged 30 to 39 in good health. This CDR3 is CASSLGDRDSGEQFF. The DNA for the CDR3 is TGCGCCAGCAGCTTGGGGGACAGGGATAGTGGTGAGCAGTTCTTC.